This T cell receptor beta chain was captured by sequencing in a study of vaccination effects on CD4 cells after COVID-19. Turning to the study itself: Two doses of either BNT162b2 or mRNA-1273 were given to each participant.

TCRdb's table, derived via immunoSEQ multiplex PCR, lists solely in-frame clones and lacks some. The data contain 50,000 or so clones, more than 70% of them singletons. Expansion of antigen-specific CD4+ T cells with viral peptide pools was carried out by the ViraFEST assay before sequencing. At the end of roughly ten days of culture, CD4+ T cells were isolated. Each vaccine recipient was nucleocapsid antibody negative and had no prior SARS-CoV-2 infection. In culture with 10 IU/ml IL-2 and 8 to 10 ug/ml peptides, PBMC were grown at a few million per well. Each culture had half its medium swapped for IL-2 medium on days 3 and 7. The V gene end was trimmed by 2 bases and the J gene end by 4 bases; junction bases not matched to a gene: 7. Germline loops: CDR1 KGHSH, CDR2 LQKENI. This CDR3 region has 15 residues. A word on this clone: Its antigen is not identified.

The origin of this receptor is a human donor who received a COVID-19 vaccine. The rearrangement joins TRBV18 to TRBJ1-2, with TRBD1 matching 7 bases. The sample in question was CD4+ T cells from PBMCs cultured with HCoV-OC43 spike peptides, obtained before COVID-19 vaccination. Stated subset: HCoV-OC43 spike overlapping peptide pool stimulation. The CDR3 coding sequence is TGTGCCAGCTCACCAAACCGGGACAGACTCTATGGCTACACCTTC. Translation gives CASSPNRDRLYGYTF.